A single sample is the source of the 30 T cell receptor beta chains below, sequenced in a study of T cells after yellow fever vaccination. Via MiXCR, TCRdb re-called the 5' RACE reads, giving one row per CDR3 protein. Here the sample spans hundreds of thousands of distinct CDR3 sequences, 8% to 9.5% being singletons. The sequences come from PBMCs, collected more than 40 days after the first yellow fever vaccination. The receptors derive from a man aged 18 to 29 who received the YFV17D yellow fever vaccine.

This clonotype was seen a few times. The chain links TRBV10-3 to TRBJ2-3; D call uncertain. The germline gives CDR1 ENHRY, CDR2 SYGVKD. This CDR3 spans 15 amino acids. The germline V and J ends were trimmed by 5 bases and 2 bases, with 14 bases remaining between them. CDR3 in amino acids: CAISRWRLSTDTQYF. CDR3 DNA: TGTGCCATCAGTCGCTGGCGACTCTCCACAGATACGCAGTATTTT.

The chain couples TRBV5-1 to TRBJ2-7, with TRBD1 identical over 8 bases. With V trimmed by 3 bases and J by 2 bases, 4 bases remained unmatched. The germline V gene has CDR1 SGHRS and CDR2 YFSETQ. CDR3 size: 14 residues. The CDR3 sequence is CASSSETGAYEQYF. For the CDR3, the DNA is TGCGCCAGCAGCTCCGAGACAGGGGCCTACGAGCAGTACTTC.

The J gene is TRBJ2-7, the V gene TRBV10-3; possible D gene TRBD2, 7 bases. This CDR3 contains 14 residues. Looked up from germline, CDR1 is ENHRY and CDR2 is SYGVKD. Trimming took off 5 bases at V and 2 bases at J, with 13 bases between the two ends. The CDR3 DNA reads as TGTGCCATCAGTCAAAGGGAGGGGGCCTACGAGCAGTACGTC. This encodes CAISQREGAYEQYV.

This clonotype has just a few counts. The CDR3 spells CASRGDGTDTQYF. CDR3 sequence (DNA): TGTGCCTCTCGGGGGGATGGCACAGATACGCAGTATTTT. J is TRBJ2-3 and V is TRBV24-1, with 7 bases fitting TRBD2. The CDR3 length is 13 residues. From germline, CDR1 is KGHDR and CDR2 SFDVKD. V lost 12 bases to trimming and J lost 1 base; unmatched junction nucleotides: 6.

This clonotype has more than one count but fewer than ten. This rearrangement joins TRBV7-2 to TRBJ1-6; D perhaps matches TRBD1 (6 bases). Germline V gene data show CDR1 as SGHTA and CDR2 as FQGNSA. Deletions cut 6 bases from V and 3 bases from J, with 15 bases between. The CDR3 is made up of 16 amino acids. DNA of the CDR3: TGTGCCAGCAGACCGAGGACAGCGTTCTATAATTCACCCCTCCACTTT. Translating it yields CASRPRTAFYNSPLHF. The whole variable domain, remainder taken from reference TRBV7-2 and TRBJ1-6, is GAGVSQSPSNKVTEKGKDVELRCDPISGHTALYWYRQSLGQGLEFLIYFQGNSAPDKSGLPSDRFSAERTGGSVSTLTIQRTQQEDSAVYLCASRPRTAFYNSPLHFGNGTRLTVT.

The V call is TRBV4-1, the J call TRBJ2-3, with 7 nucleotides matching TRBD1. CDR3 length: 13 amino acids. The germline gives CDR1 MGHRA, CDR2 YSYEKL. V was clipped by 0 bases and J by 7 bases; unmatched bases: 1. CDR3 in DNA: TGCGCCAGCAGCCAAGAACAGGGGAATACGCAGTATTTT. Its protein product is CASSQEQGNTQYF.

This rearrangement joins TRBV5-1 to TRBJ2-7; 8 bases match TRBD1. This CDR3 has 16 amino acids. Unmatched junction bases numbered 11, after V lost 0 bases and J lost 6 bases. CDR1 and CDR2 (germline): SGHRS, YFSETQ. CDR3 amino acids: CASSLGQGPWVGEQYF. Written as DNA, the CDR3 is TGCGCCAGCAGCTTGGGACAGGGGCCTTGGGTCGGCGAGCAGTACTTC.

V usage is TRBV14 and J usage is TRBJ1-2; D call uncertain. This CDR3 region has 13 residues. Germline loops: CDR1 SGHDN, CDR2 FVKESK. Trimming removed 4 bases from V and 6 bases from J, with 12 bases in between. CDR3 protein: CASSPRLKDGYTF. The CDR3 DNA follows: TGTGCCAGCAGCCCGCGCTTGAAGGATGGCTACACCTTC.

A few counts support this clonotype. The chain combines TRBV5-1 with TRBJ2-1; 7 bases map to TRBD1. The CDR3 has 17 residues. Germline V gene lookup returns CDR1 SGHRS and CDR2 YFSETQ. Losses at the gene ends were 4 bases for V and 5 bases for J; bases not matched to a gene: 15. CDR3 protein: CASSPNPTGWIDNEQFF. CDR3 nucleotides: TGCGCCAGCAGCCCCAACCCGACAGGGTGGATCGACAATGAGCAGTTCTTC. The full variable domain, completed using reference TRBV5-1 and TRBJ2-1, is KAGVTQTPRYLIKTRGQQVTLSCSPISGHRSVSWYQQTPGQGLQFLFEYFSETQRNKGNFPGRFSGRQFSNSRSEMNVSTLELGDSALYLCASSPNPTGWIDNEQFFGPGTRLTVL.

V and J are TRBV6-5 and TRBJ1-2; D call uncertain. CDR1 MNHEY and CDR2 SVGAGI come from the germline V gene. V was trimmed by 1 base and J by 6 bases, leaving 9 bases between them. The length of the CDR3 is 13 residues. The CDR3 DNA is TGTGCCAGCAGTTACTATCGGGTGGATGGCTACACCTTC. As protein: CASSYYRVDGYTF.

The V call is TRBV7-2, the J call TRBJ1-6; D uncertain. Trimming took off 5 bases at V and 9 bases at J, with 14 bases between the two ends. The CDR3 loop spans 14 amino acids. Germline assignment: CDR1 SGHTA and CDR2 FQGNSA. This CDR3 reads CASSNQARRSPLHF. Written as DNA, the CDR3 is TGTGCCAGCAGCAACCAGGCCAGACGTTCACCCCTCCACTTT.

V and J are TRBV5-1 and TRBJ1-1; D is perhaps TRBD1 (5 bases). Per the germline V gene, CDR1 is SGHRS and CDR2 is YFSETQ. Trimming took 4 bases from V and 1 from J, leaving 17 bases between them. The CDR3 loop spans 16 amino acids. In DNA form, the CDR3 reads TGCGCCAGCAGCCCAGGTAAGGGGCGGTCGAACACTGAAGCTTTCTTT. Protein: CASSPGKGRSNTEAFF.

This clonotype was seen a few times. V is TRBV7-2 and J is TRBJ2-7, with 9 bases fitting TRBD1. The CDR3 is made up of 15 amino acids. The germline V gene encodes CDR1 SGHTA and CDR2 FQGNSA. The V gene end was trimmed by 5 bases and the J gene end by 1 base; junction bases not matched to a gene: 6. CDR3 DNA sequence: TGTGCCAGCAGCACTGGGACAGGGAGGTCCTACGAGCAGTACTTC. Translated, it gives CASSTGTGRSYEQYF.

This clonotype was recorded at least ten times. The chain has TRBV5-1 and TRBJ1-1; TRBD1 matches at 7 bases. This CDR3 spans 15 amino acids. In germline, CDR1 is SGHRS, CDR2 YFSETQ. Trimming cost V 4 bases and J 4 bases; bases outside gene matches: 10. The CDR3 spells CASSPPRQGGTEAFF. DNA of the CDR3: TGCGCCAGCAGCCCTCCGAGACAGGGAGGCACTGAAGCTTTCTTT.

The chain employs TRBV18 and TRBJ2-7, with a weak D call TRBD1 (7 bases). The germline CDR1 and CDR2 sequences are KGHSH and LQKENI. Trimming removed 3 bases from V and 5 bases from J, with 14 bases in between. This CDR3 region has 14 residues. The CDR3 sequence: CASSPPTGRNEQYF. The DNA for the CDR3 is TGTGCCAGCTCACCCCCGACAGGGAGGAACGAGCAGTACTTC.

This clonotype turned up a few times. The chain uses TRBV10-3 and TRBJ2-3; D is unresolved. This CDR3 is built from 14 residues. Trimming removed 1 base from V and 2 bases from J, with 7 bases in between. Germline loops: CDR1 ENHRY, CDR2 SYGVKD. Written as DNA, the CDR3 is TGTGCCATCAGTGAGTTTTCGACCACAGATACGCAGTATTTT. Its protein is CAISEFSTTDTQYF.

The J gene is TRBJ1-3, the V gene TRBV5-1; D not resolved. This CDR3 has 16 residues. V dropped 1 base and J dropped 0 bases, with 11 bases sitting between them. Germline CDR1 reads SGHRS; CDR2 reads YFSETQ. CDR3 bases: TGCGCCAGCAGCTTGATCGGGTTGAGCTCTGGAAACACCATATATTTT. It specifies CASSLIGLSSGNTIYF.

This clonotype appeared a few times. This CDR3 is CASSYWGLGTDTQYF. DNA for the CDR3: TGTGCCAGCAGTTACTGGGGACTCGGCACAGATACGCAGTATTTT. This rearrangement joins TRBV6-5 to TRBJ2-3; tentatively, D is TRBD2 (6 bases). This CDR3 region has 15 residues. Per germline, CDR1 MNHEY and CDR2 SVGAGI. V lost 1 base and J lost 1, with 9 bases in between.

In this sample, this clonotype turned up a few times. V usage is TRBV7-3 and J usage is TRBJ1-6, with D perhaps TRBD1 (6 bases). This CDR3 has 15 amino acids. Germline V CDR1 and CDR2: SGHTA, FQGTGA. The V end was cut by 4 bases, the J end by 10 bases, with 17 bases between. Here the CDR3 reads CASSSKTGLLSPLHF. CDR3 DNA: TGTGCCAGCAGCTCAAAGACAGGACTCTTGTCACCCCTCCACTTT.

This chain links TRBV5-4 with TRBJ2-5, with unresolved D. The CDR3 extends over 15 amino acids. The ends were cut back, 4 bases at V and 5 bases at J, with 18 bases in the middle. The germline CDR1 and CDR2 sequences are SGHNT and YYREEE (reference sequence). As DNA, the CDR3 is TGTGCCAGCAGCCCTCCTGGTCACGTTGGCGAGACCCAGTACTTC. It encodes CASSPPGHVGETQYF.

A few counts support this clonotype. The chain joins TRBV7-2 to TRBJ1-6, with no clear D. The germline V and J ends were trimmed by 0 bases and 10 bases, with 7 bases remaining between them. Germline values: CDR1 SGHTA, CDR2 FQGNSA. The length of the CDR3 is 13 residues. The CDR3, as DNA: TGTGCCAGCAGCTTAGCGACGGGATCACCCCTCCACTTT. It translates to CASSLATGSPLHF. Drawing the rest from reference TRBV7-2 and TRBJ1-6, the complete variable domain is GAGVSQSPSNKVTEKGKDVELRCDPISGHTALYWYRQSLGQGLEFLIYFQGNSAPDKSGLPSDRFSAERTGGSVSTLTIQRTQQEDSAVYLCASSLATGSPLHFGNGTRLTVT.

The CDR3 protein is CASSEVAGAPGEQFF. The CDR3 coding sequence is TGTGCCAGCAGTGAAGTAGCGGGGGCCCCGGGGGAGCAGTTCTTC. This rearrangement joins TRBV6-4 to TRBJ2-1; 9 nucleotides match TRBD2. After removal of 3 bases from V and 10 bases from J, the junction contained 10 bases not matched to a gene. Germline-derived CDR1 and CDR2 are MRHNA and SNTAGT. This CDR3 has 15 amino acids.

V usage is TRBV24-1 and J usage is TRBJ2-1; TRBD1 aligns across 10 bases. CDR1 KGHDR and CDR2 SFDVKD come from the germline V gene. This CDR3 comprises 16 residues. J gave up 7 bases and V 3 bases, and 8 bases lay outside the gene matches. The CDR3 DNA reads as TGTGCCACCAGTGATACCGGGACAGGGGCGATGAATGAGCAGTTCTTC. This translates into CATSDTGTGAMNEQFF.

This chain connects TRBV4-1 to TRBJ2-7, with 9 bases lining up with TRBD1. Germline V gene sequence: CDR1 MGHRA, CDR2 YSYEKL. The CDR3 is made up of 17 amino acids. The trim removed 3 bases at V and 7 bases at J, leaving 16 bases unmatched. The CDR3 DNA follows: TGCGCCAGCAGCCACGTTGTACGAGACAGGGGGACAGCAGAGCAGTACTTC. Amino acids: CASSHVVRDRGTAEQYF.

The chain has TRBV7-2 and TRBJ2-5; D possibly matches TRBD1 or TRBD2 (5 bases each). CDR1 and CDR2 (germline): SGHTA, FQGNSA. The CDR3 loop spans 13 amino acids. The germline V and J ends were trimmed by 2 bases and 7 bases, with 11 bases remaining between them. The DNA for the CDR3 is TGTGCCAGCAGCTTAAGGGACGTCGGGACCCAGTACTTC. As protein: CASSLRDVGTQYF.

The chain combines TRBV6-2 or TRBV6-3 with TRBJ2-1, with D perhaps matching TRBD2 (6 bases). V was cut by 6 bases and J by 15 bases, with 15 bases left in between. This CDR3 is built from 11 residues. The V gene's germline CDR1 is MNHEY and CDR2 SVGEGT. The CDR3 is CASSLGLYPFF. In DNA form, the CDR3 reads TGTGCCAGCAGCCTGGGACTCTATCCGTTCTTC.

The CDR3 DNA sequence: TGTGCCAGCTCCCGCCTAGCGGGGACCCAAGAGACCCAGTACTTC. Protein product: CASSRLAGTQETQYF. V is TRBV18 and J is TRBJ2-5, with TRBD2 identical over 9 bases. V shed 6 bases, J shed 1 base, and the junction held 6 bases outside the gene matches. The germline gives CDR1 KGHSH, CDR2 LQKENI. The CDR3 has 15 residues.

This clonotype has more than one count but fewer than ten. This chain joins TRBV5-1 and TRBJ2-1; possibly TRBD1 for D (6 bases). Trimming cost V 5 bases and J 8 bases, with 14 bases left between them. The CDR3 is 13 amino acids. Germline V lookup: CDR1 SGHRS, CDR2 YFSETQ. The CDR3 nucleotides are TGCGCCAGCAGACACTCAGGGGCTGATGAGCAGTTCTTC. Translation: CASRHSGADEQFF.

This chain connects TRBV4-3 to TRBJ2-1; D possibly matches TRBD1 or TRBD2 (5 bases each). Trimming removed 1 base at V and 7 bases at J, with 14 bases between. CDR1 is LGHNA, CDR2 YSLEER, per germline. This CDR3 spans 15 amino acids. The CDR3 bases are TGCGCCAGCAGCCAAGGTACCCGGGGCCGGAATGAGCAGTTCTTC. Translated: CASSQGTRGRNEQFF.

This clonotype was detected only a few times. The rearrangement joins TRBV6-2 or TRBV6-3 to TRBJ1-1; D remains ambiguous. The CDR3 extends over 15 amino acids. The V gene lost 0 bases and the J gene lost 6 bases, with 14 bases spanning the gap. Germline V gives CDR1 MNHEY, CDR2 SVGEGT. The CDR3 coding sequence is TGTGCCAGCAGTTACTCGATTTGGACTCGGGCTGAAGCTTTCTTT. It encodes CASSYSIWTRAEAFF.